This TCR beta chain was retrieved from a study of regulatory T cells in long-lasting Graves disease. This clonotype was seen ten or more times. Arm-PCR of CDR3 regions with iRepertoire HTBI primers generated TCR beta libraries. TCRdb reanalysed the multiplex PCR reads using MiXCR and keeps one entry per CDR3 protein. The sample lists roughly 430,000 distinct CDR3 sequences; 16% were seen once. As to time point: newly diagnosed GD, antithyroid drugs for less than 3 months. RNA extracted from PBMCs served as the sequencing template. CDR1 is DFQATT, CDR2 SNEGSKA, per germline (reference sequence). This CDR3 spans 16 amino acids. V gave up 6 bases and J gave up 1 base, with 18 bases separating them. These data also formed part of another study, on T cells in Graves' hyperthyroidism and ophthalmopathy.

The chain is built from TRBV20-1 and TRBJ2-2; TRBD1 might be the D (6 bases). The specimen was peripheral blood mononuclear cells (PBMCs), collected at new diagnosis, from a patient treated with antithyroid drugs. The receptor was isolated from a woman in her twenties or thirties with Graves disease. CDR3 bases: TGCAGTGCCCCCCCCGGGGACAACCTGAACACCGGGGAGCTGTTTTTT. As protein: CSAPPGDNLNTGELFF.